Listed here are 3 T cell receptor beta chains from one sample, sequenced in a study of control samples from healthy donors and cancer patients. Sequencing was performed with immunoSEQ multiplex PCR; in TCRdb, only in-frame clones are kept and a portion is missing. The sample includes about 160,000 clones, around 96% seen only once; the top ten take around 8.5%. The sample taken for sequencing was blood. These receptors were obtained from a woman in her thirties or forties in good health.

There are a few counts of this clone. The gene calls are TRBV19 and TRBJ2-3; 10 nucleotides line up with TRBD2. The germline gives CDR1 LNHDA, CDR2 SQIVND (reference sequence). The CDR3 is made up of 17 amino acids. With V trimmed by 5 bases and J by 0 bases, 8 bases remained unmatched. CDR3 in DNA: TGTGCCAGTAGTGTTAGCGGGAGGCCTACTAGCACAGATACGCAGTATTTT. Protein: CASSVSGRPTSTDTQYF.

The chain uses TRBV9 and TRBJ1-6; TRBD1 matches 9 bases. Germline V gene sequence: CDR1 SGDLS, CDR2 YYNGEE. This CDR3 spans 16 amino acids. V gave up 3 bases and J gave up 6 bases; unmatched junction bases: 7. CDR3 protein: CASSARTGAGNSPLHF. The CDR3, as DNA: TGTGCCAGCAGCGCCCGGACAGGGGCGGGTAATTCACCCCTCCACTTT.

V usage is TRBV9 and J usage is TRBJ1-2, with 8 bases fitting TRBD1. V lost 3 bases and J lost 4; bases outside the gene matches: 8. Germline CDR1 and CDR2: SGDLS and YYNGEE. CDR3 size: 15 residues. CDR3 loop: CASSAGGQGLYGYTF. CDR3 bases: TGTGCCAGCAGCGCAGGCGGACAGGGCCTCTATGGCTACACCTTC.